This entry describes one T cell receptor beta chain. The sample holds one count of this clonotype. The clone's antigen remains unknown. A much larger clone lies a single base off, so this may be a read error. The CDR3 has 14 amino acids, counting the end cysteine and phenylalanine. The read is trimmed to its CDR3 DNA, 42 bases read in frame from base 1. Via the germline V gene, CDR1 is SGHAT and CDR2 FQNNGV. The entry originates in a study of T cells in Graves' hyperthyroidism and ophthalmopathy (dated by TCRdb to between 2017 and 2020). The study in broad terms: Peripheral blood samples were taken at initial diagnosis, before any treatment was given. TCR V-J signatures able to tell the groups apart were searched for in a discovery cohort of approximately 95 patients, of whom around 43 had Graves' ophthalmopathy and some 60 had stable Graves' hyperthyroidism. An independent validation cohort of under 20 hyperthyroidism patients and some 15 patients who later progressed to ophthalmopathy tested prospective prediction of ophthalmopathy. The roughly 94 discovery patients were randomly divided into training and test sets at a 7:3 ratio. In addition, the study compared T-cell repertoires in thyroid tissue and in blood from five to seven Graves' hyperthyroidism patients. Once sampling was done, hyperthyroidism patients were given methimazole at a starting dose of 30 mg daily, whereas ophthalmopathy patients were given high-dose intravenous methylprednisolone. TCR Vbeta CDR3 sequencing of 135 peripheral blood samples (over 40 ophthalmopathy, about 75 hyperthyroidism and around 17 progressor patients) is reported in the paper.

The TCR beta CDR3 regions were amplified from the RNA transcripts. The TCR CDR3 was subjected to a first round of RT-PCR using the HTBI primer set and the Qiagen OneStep RT-PCR kit. A second multiplex PCR round built the libraries, followed by size selection and purification. Libraries were sequenced paired-end with 100 bp reads on an Illumina HiSeq2000. The paper's processing steps were these. SOAPnuke was used to process the raw data, throwing out any read that contained adapters or uncalled bases, had a mean Phred below 15, or lacked an exact constant-primer or identifier match. COPE v1.2.5 was used to merge the high-quality paired reads, and each unique nucleotide sequence was defined as a clonotype. MiTCR v1.1 was used to align the clonotypes against IMGT TRBV, TRBD and TRBJ reference segments. The analysis was restricted to V-J combinations with a frequency above 0.0001, which together covered 99% to 99.2% of the repertoires. The TCS score was defined as F50 (clonal expansion) divided by E x V (chaos), with BLOSUM62-based TCRdist calculated between CDR3 peptides within each V-J. Welch's t-statistics and random forest reduced 514 V-J features to 10 to 15, which were used in a naive Bayes classifier (R e1071). TCRdb reprocessing: public reads trimmed at Q25 with fastp, clones called with MiXCR, in-frame beta chains kept. Every CDR3 protein is listed once, alongside the most common genes and DNA of its rows. It is TCRdb's table, rather than the study itself, that gives the V and J calls and clone size. This sample is represented by roughly 500,000 distinct CDR3 sequences; less than 25% of them were singletons. The ten largest account for around 11% of the sample.

What the study reported, not specific to this receptor: Blood samples also contained most of the expanded thyroid clonotypes (frequency above 0.001), which suggests that blood repertoires may reflect thyroid immune responses. In cross-validation, a model built on a 13 V-J signature told ophthalmopathy apart from stable hyperthyroidism with 87.88% sensitivity and around 83% specificity, and in testing the same model reached 80%/75%. No statistical method was used to set the sample size in advance, and investigators knew the group allocation. In validation, the model predicted progression to ophthalmopathy with 55% to 71% sensitivity and roughly 72% specificity, a median of 6.5 months before onset.

Ophthalmopathy patients had moderately to severely active disease, Clinical Activity Score of at least 3, NOSPECS grade of at least 4, and duration under 3 months. Exclusion was applied to patients with uncontrolled infections, other autoimmune diseases, pregnancy or lactation. Clinical symptoms, serum thyroxine and TRAb, thyroid ultrasound, and orbital computed tomography formed the basis for the diagnoses. PBMCs were separated from 8 to 10 ml of fresh peripheral blood using Ficoll-Paque density gradient centrifugation. Trizol reagent was used to extract total RNA, and RNA quality was then checked on an Agilent 2100 Bioanalyzer.

The rearrangement joined TRBV11-2 to TRBJ2-7, with a tentative D call of TRBD1 or TRBD2, each matching 5 bases. This TCR was recovered from a woman in her thirties with Graves' ophthalmopathy. Sequenced sample: blood. The CDR3 amino acid sequence is: CVSRRGAGTYEQYF. Read as DNA, the sequence is TGTGTCAGCCGCAGAGGGGCGGGCACCTACGAGCAGTACTTC.